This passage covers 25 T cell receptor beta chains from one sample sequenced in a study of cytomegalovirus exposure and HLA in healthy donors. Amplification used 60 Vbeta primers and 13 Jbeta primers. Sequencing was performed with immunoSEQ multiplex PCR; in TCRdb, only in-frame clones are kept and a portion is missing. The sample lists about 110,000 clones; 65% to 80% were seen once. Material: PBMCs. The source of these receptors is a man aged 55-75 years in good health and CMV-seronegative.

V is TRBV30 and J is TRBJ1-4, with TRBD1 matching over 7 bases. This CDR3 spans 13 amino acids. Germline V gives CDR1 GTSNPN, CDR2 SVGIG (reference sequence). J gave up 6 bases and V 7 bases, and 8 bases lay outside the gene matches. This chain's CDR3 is CAFEQGNDEKLFF. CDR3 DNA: TGTGCCTTTGAACAGGGGAACGATGAAAAACTGTTTTTT.

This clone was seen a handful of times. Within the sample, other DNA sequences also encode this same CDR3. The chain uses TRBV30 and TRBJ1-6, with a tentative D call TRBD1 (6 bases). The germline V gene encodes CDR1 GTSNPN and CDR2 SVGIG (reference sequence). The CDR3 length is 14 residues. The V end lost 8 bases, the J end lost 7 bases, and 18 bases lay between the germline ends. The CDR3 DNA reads TGTGCCGGCCGGCTGGGGGGGGCCAATTCACCCCTCCACTTT. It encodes CAGRLGGANSPLHF.

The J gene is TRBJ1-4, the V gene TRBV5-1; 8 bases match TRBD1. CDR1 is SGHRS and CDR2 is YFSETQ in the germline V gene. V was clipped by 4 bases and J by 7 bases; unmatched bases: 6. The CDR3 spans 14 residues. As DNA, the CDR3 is TGCGCCAGCAGCCCGGACAGGGTATCTGAAAAACTGTTTTTT. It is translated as CASSPDRVSEKLFF.

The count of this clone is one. The CDR3 spells CASSIERDTYGYTF. For the CDR3, the DNA is TGTGCCAGTAGTATAGAACGGGACACCTATGGCTACACCTTC. The chain recombines TRBV19 with TRBJ1-2, with TRBD1 as a possible D gene (6 bases). The CDR3 totals 14 residues. Trimming took off 0 bases at V and 4 bases at J, with 9 bases between the two ends. Germline values: CDR1 LNHDA, CDR2 SQIVND (reference sequence).

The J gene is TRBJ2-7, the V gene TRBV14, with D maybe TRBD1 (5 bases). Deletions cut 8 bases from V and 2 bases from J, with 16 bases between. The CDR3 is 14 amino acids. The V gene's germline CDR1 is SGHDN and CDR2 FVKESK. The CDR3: CASGTGVEPYEQYV. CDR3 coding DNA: TGTGCCAGCGGAACAGGAGTCGAGCCCTACGAGCAGTACGTC.

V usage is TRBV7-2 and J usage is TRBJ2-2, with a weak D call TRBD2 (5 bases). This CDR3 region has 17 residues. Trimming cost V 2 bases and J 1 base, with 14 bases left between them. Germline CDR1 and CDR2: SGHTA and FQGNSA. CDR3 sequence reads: CASSLPTKDLNTGELFF. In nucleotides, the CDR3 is TGTGCCAGCAGCTTACCAACGAAGGACTTGAACACCGGGGAGCTGTTTTTT.

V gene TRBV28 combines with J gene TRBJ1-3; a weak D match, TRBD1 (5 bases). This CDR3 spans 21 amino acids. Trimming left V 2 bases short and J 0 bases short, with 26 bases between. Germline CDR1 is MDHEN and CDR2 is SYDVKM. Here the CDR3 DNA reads TGTGCCAGCAGTTTACCCACCTTGGTGCAGGGCGCTATCTTCTCTGGAAACACCATATATTTT. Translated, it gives CASSLPTLVQGAIFSGNTIYF.

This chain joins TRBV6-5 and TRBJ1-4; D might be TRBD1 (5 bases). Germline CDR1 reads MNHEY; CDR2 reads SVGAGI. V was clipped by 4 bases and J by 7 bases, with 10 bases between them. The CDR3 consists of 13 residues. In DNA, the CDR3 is TGTGCCAGCAGTTGGCAGGGCTCTGAAAAACTGTTTTTT. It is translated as CASSWQGSEKLFF.

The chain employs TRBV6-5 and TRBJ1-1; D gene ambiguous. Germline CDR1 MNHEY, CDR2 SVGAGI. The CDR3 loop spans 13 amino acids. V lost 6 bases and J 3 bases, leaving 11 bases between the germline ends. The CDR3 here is CASSLAEYTEAFF. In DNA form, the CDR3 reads TGTGCCAGCAGCCTAGCAGAGTACACTGAAGCTTTCTTT.

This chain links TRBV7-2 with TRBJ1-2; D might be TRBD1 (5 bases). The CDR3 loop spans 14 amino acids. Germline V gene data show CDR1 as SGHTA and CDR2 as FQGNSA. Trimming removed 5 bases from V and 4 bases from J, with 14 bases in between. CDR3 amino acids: CASSPDSNFYGYTF. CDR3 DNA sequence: TGTGCCAGCAGCCCTGACAGTAACTTCTATGGCTACACCTTC.

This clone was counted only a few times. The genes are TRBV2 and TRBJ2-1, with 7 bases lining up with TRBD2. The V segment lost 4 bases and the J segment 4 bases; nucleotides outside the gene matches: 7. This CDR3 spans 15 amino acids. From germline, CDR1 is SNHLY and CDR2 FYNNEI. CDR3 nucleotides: TGTGCCAGCAGTGCTGTAAGCGGGGCGTACAATGAGCAGTTCTTC. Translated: CASSAVSGAYNEQFF.

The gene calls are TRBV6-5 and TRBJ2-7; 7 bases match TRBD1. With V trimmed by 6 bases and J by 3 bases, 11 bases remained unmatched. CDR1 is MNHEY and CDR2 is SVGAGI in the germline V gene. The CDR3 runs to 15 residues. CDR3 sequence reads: CASRIPQGVGYEQYF. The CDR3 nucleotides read TGTGCCAGCAGAATTCCCCAGGGGGTAGGCTACGAGCAGTACTTC.

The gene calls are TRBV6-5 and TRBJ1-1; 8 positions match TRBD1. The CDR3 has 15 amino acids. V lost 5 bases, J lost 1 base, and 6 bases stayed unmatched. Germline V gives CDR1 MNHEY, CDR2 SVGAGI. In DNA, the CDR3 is TGTGCCAGCAGTCCCCGACAGGGGCGGAACACTGAAGCTTTCTTT. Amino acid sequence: CASSPRQGRNTEAFF.

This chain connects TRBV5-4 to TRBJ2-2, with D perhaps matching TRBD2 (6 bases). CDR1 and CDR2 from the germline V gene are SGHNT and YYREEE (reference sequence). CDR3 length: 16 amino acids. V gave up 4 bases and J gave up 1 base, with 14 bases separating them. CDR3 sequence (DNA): TGTGCCAGCAGCAGGTACCGGGGGTTGAACACCGGGGAGCTGTTTTTT. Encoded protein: CASSRYRGLNTGELFF.

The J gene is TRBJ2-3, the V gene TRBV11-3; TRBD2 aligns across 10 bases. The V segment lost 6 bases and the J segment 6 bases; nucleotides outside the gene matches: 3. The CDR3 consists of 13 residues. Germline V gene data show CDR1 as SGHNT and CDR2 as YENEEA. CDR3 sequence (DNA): TGTGCCAGCAGGGGACTAGCGACTGATACGCAGTATTTT. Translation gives CASRGLATDTQYF.

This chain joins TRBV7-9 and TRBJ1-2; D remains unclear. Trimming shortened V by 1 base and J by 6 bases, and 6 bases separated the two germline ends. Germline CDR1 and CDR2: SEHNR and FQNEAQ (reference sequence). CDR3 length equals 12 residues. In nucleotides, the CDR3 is TGTGCCAGCAGCTTAGTTGCAGATGGCTACACCTTC. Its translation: CASSLVADGYTF.

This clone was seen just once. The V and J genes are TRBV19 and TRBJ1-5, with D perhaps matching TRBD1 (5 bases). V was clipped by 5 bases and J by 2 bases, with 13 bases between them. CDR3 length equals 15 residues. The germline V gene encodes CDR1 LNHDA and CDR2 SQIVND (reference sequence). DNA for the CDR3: TGTGCCAGTAGTTCGGGGGTTCCGGGCAATCAGCCCCAGCATTTT. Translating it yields CASSSGVPGNQPQHF.

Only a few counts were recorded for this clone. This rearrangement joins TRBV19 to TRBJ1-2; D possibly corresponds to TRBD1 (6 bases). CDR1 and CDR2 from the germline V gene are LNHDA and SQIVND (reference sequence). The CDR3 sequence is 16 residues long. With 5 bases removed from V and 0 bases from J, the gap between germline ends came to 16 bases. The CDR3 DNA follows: TGTGCCAGTAGTCCACCCCTGGGACACCCTAACTATGGCTACACCTTC. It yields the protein CASSPPLGHPNYGYTF.

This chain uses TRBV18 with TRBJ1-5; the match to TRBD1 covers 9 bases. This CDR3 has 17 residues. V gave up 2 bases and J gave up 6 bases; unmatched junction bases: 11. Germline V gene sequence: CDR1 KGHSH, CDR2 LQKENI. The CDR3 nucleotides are TGTGCCAGCTCACCAAGCAGGAGGACAGGGGCTGGTCAGCCCCAGCATTTT. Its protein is CASSPSRRTGAGQPQHF.

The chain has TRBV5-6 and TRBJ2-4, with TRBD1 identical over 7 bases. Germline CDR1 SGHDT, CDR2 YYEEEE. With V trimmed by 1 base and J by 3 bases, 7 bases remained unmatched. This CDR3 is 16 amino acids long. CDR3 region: CASSLLSGTVKNIQYF. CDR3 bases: TGTGCCAGCAGCTTGTTATCCGGGACAGTCAAAAACATTCAGTACTTC.

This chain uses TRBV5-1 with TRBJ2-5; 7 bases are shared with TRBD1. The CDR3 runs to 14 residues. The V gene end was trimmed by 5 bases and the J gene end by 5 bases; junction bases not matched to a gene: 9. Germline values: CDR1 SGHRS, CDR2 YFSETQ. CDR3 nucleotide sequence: TGCGCCAGCAGTTTTACAGGGGAATGGGAGACCCAGTACTTC. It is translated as CASSFTGEWETQYF. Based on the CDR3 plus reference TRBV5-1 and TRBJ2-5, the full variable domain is KAGVTQTPRYLIKTRGQQVTLSCSPISGHRSVSWYQQTPGQGLQFLFEYFSETQRNKGNFPGRFSGRQFSNSRSEMNVSTLELGDSALYLCASSFTGEWETQYFGPGTRLLVL.

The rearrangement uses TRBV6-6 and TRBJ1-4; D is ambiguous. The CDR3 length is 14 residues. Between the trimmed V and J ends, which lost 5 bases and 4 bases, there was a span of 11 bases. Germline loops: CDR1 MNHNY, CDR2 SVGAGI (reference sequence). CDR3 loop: CASSRLPFNEKLFF. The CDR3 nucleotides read TGTGCCAGCAGTCGACTCCCGTTTAATGAAAAACTGTTTTTT.

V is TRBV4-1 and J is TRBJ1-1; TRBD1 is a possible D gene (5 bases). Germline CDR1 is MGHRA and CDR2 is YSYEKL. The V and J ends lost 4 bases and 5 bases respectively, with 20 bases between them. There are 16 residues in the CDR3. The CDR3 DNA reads TGCGCCAGCAGCCCCACACCAAGGCAGGGCCGGACTGAAGCTTTCTTT. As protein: CASSPTPRQGRTEAFF.

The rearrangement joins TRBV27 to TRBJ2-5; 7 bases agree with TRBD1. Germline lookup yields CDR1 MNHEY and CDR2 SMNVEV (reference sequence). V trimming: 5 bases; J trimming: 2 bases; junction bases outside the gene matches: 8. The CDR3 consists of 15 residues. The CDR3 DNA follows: TGTGCCAGCAGTAATGAGGGGGCCCTACAAGAGACCCAGTACTTC. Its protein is CASSNEGALQETQYF.

The chain's CDR3 is CAWRGRSSLNEQFF. For the CDR3, the DNA is TGTGCCTGGAGAGGTCGGAGTAGTTTAAATGAGCAGTTCTTC. The chain is built from TRBV30 and TRBJ2-1; no firm D call. Germline lookup yields CDR1 GTSNPN and CDR2 SVGIG (reference sequence). The CDR3 length is 14 residues. The V gene lost 3 bases and the J gene lost 7 bases, with 16 bases spanning the gap.